Included here is one T cell receptor (beta chain) sequence, with context. As yet, its antigen is unknown. This sample is part of a study of T cells expressing NK-cell markers. Study-wide results and limits: Six of the donors carried dominant NKG2C+ clonotypes that took up 1.0-7.0% of their CD8+ T cells.

What made the TCR beta cDNA was 5'RACE template switching with UMIs. TCRdb re-analyzed the 5' RACE reads; it lists each CDR3 protein once, without DNA. The table for this sample gives 400,000 to 500,000 distinct CDR3 sequences. The source material was blood T cells: a sorted CD56 or NKG2C T cell subset, CD4+ or CD8+ T cells, or bulk PBMC T cells (not recorded which). This clonotype was sampled from a woman between 18 and 75 years old in good health.

The CDR3 reads CASSDGGNSPLHF. This chain links TRBV6-2 or TRBV6-3 with TRBJ1-6. CDR1 and CDR2 from the germline V gene are MNHEY and SVGEGT. The CDR3 runs to 13 residues.